This T cell receptor beta chain was sequenced for a study of identical twins. General study findings and limits: Twin pairs' shared out-of-frame alpha sequences were enriched in low generation probability. Weaker excess twin sharing was seen among beta out-of-frame sequences.

This clonotype was found a few times. Its antigen is still unknown. The CDR3 has 13 residues. Germline CDR1 and CDR2: DFQATT and SNEGSKA (reference sequence). After removal of 4 bases from V and 7 bases from J, the junction contained 4 bases not matched to a gene. A universal primer site was incorporated via template switching, and the cDNA contained unique molecular identifiers. TCRdb used MiXCR to reprocess the 5' RACE reads, holding one entry per CDR3 protein. Here the sample spans 1.5 million or so distinct CDR3 sequences, about 30% being singletons. Material for sequencing was cord blood. V usage is TRBV20-1 and J usage is TRBJ2-1; 10 bases line up with TRBD1. This TCR came from a newborn girl in good health. The CDR3 region is CSAKRDRGNEQFF. The CDR3 DNA follows: TGCAGTGCTAAAAGGGACAGGGGAAATGAGCAGTTCTTC.